What follows are 5 T cell receptor beta chains derived from one specimen sequenced in a study of blood T cell repertoires in COVID-19. TCRdb keeps only in-frame clones here, not all; method: immunoSEQ multiplex PCR. Found here are around 350,000 clones, approximately 86% of them singletons; the top ten hold about 3%. Sequenced sample: peripheral blood. The receptors originated from a human donor in a cohort sampled during active COVID-19.

The chain employs TRBV4-1 and TRBJ2-7; D is unresolved. The CDR3 is 15 residues long. The germline CDR1 and CDR2 sequences are MGHRA and YSYEKL. The ends were cut back, 5 bases at V and 0 bases at J, with 14 bases in the middle. The CDR3 DNA reads TGCGCCAGCAGCAAAACGTTCAGGTACTCCTACGAGCAGTACTTC. It translates to CASSKTFRYSYEQYF.

The chain links TRBV16 to TRBJ2-2; 9 nucleotides match TRBD1. This CDR3 is built from 15 residues. J gave up 3 bases and V 11 bases, and 10 bases lay outside the gene matches. Germline V gene lookup returns CDR1 KGHSY and CDR2 FQNENV. The CDR3 loop reads CAGIPGQGYTGELFF. Here the CDR3 DNA reads TGTGCCGGCATACCGGGACAGGGATACACCGGGGAGCTGTTTTTT.

The gene calls are TRBV19 and TRBJ2-2; D is perhaps TRBD2 (6 bases). V lost 3 bases and J 7 bases, leaving 15 bases between the germline ends. Germline CDR1 is LNHDA and CDR2 is SQIVND (reference sequence). The CDR3 is 15 residues long. The CDR3, as DNA: TGTGCCAGTAGTATTTTCGCTAGCGTCAACGGGGAGCTGTTTTTT. It is translated as CASSIFASVNGELFF.

The gene calls are TRBV5-1 and TRBJ2-6; the match to TRBD1 covers 12 bases. The CDR3 runs to 21 residues. Germline CDR1 reads SGHRS; CDR2 reads YFSETQ. Losses at the gene ends were 4 bases for V and 0 bases for J; bases not matched to a gene: 14. CDR3 in amino acids: CASSRGWDRGRDGSGANVLTF. Written as DNA, the CDR3 is TGCGCCAGCAGCCGAGGGTGGGACAGGGGGCGCGATGGCTCTGGGGCCAACGTCCTGACTTTC.

The chain links TRBV5-1 to TRBJ2-5; a weak D match, TRBD1 (5 bases). Trimming removed 0 bases at V and 5 bases at J, with 17 bases between. The length of the CDR3 is 16 residues. Germline CDR1 is SGHRS and CDR2 is YFSETQ. In nucleotides, the CDR3 is TGCGCCAGCAGCTTGGGCCAGCAGGGTATCGCCGAGACCCAGTACTTC. This codes for CASSLGQQGIAETQYF.